Listed here is a single T cell receptor (beta chain). The antigen is undetermined. The data stem from a study of graft-versus-host responses after intestinal transplantation. Turning to the study itself: Every transplant recipient was induced with anti-thymocyte globulin, then maintained on tacrolimus and steroids for about 3 years.

The CDR3 has 12 residues. The germline V gene has CDR1 LNHNV and CDR2 YYDKDF (reference sequence). Trimming took 0 bases from V and 16 from J; bases not matched to a gene: 6. Profiled with immunoSEQ multiplex PCR; TCRdb holds only in-frame clones, not every one. The sample shows approximately 79,000 clones, about four fifths of them seen only once. The chain couples TRBV15 to TRBJ2-1, with 7 bases that match TRBD1. Sequenced here: unstimulated CD4+ T cells sorted from spleen or lymph node cells, sampled before intestinal transplant. This sequence originates from a human donor who received an intestinal transplant. The CDR3 region is CATSREGDRPFF. The CDR3 bases are TGTGCCACCAGCAGAGAGGGGGACAGACCTTTCTTC.